This T cell receptor (beta chain) derives from a study of T cells after yellow fever vaccination. Background on the study: Fractions low in cell number were prepared with SMART-Seq v4 Ultra Low Input.

This clonotype came up a few times. TCRdb recomputed calls from the 5' RACE reads with MiXCR, one row per CDR3 protein. The sample holds tens of thousands of distinct CDR3 sequences, approximately 7.5% seen once. The origin of this receptor is a man in his thirties or forties who received the YFV17D yellow fever vaccine. The sample in question was CD8+ T cells sorted from PBMCs, obtained on the day of the yellow fever booster vaccination.

The DNA of the CDR3 is TGTGCCAGCAGCCCGACCCTCCTGGGGAAGGGGACCGGGGAGCTGTTTTTT. This translates into CASSPTLLGKGTGELFF. This rearrangement joins TRBV9 to TRBJ2-2, with TRBD1 as a possible D gene (5 bases). This CDR3 spans 17 amino acids. Germline lookup yields CDR1 SGDLS and CDR2 YYNGEE. V lost 4 bases and J lost 5, with 21 bases in between.